What follows are 25 T cell receptor beta chains derived from one specimen sequenced in a study of blood T cells in healthy people across ages. With a J-beta primer mix and a sample-barcoded 5' primer, a second PCR ran about 7 to 12 cycles. TCRdb reprocessed the 5' RACE reads with MiXCR, giving one entry per CDR3 protein. Here the sample spans about 1.4 million distinct CDR3 sequences, approximately 60% being singletons. Material: blood. The receptors originated from a man between 18 and 29 years old in good health.

This clonotype was recorded a few times. This chain connects TRBV10-1 to TRBJ2-3; D gene ambiguous. This CDR3 spans 14 amino acids. V lost 6 bases, J lost 1 base, and 11 bases lay in between. Germline lookup yields CDR1 WNHNN and CDR2 SYGVQD (reference sequence). Here the CDR3 reads CASREDPGTDTQYF. DNA for the CDR3: TGCGCCAGCAGGGAAGACCCAGGCACAGATACGCAGTATTTT.

The genes are TRBV4-1 and TRBJ2-7, with 9 positions matching TRBD1. After removal of 3 bases from V and 6 bases from J, the junction contained 12 bases not matched to a gene. This CDR3 comprises 16 residues. CDR1 MGHRA and CDR2 YSYEKL come from the germline V gene. CDR3 nucleotides: TGCGCCAGCAGCCACAGGACAGGGGAGTTTTTAGGCGAGCAGTACTTC. Translated: CASSHRTGEFLGEQYF.

The chain joins TRBV4-1 to TRBJ2-5, with 9 bases aligning to TRBD1. The DNA end favors TRBJ2-7, so the J call may be wrong. The CDR3 is made up of 16 amino acids. The germline V gene has CDR1 MGHRA and CDR2 YSYEKL. In nucleotides, the CDR3 is TGCGCCAGCAGCCAACTGACAGGGGGATCATTGTACGAGCAGTACTTC. This gives the protein CASSQLTGGSLYEQYF.

The rearrangement uses TRBV20-1 and TRBJ1-1, with 7 bases fitting TRBD1. CDR3 length equals 13 residues. CDR1 is DFQATT and CDR2 is SNEGSKA in the germline V gene (reference sequence). V lost 3 bases to trimming and J lost 6 bases; unmatched junction nucleotides: 7. The CDR3 is CSARDRRTAEAFF. For the CDR3, the DNA is TGCAGTGCTAGGGACAGGAGAACCGCTGAAGCTTTCTTT.

This clonotype was observed a few times. V is TRBV27 and J is TRBJ2-4, with a possible D match to TRBD2 (6 bases). V was shortened by 3 bases and J by 0 bases, with 9 bases between the two germline ends. Germline CDR1 MNHEY, CDR2 SMNVEV (reference sequence). The length of the CDR3 is 15 residues. CDR3 nucleotides: TGTGCCAGCAGTTTTAAGGGACTAGCCAAAAACATTCAGTACTTC. Its translation: CASSFKGLAKNIQYF.

V gene TRBV30 combines with J gene TRBJ2-1; TRBD1 agrees at 11 bases. After removal of 1 base from V and 8 bases from J, the junction contained 10 bases not matched to a gene. CDR3 size: 16 residues. Germline V gene lookup returns CDR1 GTSNPN and CDR2 SVGIG (reference sequence). The CDR3 bases are TGTGCCTGGAGTGGGACAGGGGGCTTTCGAGTGGATGAGCAGTTCTTC. Translating it yields CAWSGTGGFRVDEQFF. The whole variable domain, remainder taken from reference TRBV30 and TRBJ2-1, is SQTIHQWPATLVQPVGSPLSLECTVEGTSNPNLYWYRQAAGRGLQLLFYSVGIGQISSEVPQNLSASRPQDRQFILSSKKLLLSDSGFYLCAWSGTGGFRVDEQFFGPGTRLTVL.

The chain's CDR3 is CASTNFTGTGFLRETQYF. The CDR3 bases are TGTGCCAGCACAAACTTTACCGGGACAGGGTTTTTGCGAGAGACCCAGTACTTC. The chain uses TRBV12-3 or TRBV12-4 and TRBJ2-7; TRBD1 aligns across 9 bases. The J call may be mistaken, given a closer DNA end match to TRBJ2-5. The CDR3 runs to 18 residues.

The gene calls are TRBV7-9 and TRBJ1-2; D gene unclear. With 1 base removed from V and 2 bases from J, the gap between germline ends came to 11 bases. This CDR3 spans 15 amino acids. CDR1 is SEHNR, CDR2 FQNEAQ, per germline (reference sequence). CDR3 coding DNA: TGTGCCAGCAGCTTAGATGACTGGGAGAACTATGGCTACACCTTC. Amino acids: CASSLDDWENYGYTF.

V usage is TRBV11-2 and J usage is TRBJ2-1; either TRBD1 or TRBD2 may fit D (5 bases each). The CDR3 loop spans 15 amino acids. Between the trimmed V and J ends, which lost 1 base and 4 bases, there was a span of 11 bases. Germline CDR1 is SGHAT and CDR2 is FQNNGV. CDR3 residues: CASSLVRGRYNEQFF. Written as DNA, the CDR3 is TGTGCCAGCAGCTTAGTCCGGGGCCGATACAATGAGCAGTTCTTC.

The V and J genes are TRBV6-2 or TRBV6-3 and TRBJ1-5; D is uncertain. The V end lost 2 bases, the J end lost 7 bases, and 12 bases lay between the germline ends. The CDR3 consists of 14 residues. CDR1 MNHEY and CDR2 SVGEGT come from the germline V gene. The CDR3 spells CASSYHLGPQPQHF. For the CDR3, the DNA is TGTGCCAGCAGTTACCATTTAGGACCGCAGCCCCAGCATTTT.

This clonotype was detected only once. V and J are TRBV20-1 and TRBJ1-1; a weak D match, TRBD1 (6 bases). Germline CDR1 reads DFQATT; CDR2 reads SNEGSKA (reference sequence). The CDR3 length is 14 residues. With 0 bases removed from V and 7 bases from J, the gap between germline ends came to 15 bases. The CDR3 protein is CSARDHWTADEAFF. Here the CDR3 DNA reads TGCAGTGCTAGAGATCATTGGACAGCAGATGAAGCTTTCTTT.

This clonotype was counted once. This rearrangement joins TRBV19 to TRBJ2-3; D is tentatively TRBD1 or TRBD2 (5 bases each). CDR1 and CDR2 (germline): LNHDA, SQIVND (reference sequence). The CDR3 runs to 13 residues. V dropped 5 bases and J dropped 5 bases, with 11 bases sitting between them. The CDR3 bases are TGTGCCAGTAGTCGGGACCCAGGAGATACGCAGTATTTT. It is translated as CASSRDPGDTQYF.

This chain uses TRBV6-4 with TRBJ2-5; D may be TRBD2 (6 bases). Trimming left V 2 bases short and J 11 bases short, with 24 bases between. This CDR3 has 16 amino acids. Germline CDR1 is MRHNA and CDR2 is SNTAGT. The CDR3: CASSDKGTLRRAEQYF. The CDR3, as DNA: TGTGCCAGCAGTGACAAAGGGACTCTACGTAGGGCTGAGCAGTACTTC.

A few counts support this clonotype. The chain carries TRBV5-1 and TRBJ2-3; D gene unclear. This CDR3 region has 14 residues. The germline V gene encodes CDR1 SGHRS and CDR2 YFSETQ. V lost 4 bases to trimming and J lost 2 bases, with 11 bases between them. The CDR3 coding sequence is TGCGCCAGCAGCCCCCAGTTTATCACAGATACGCAGTATTTT. It encodes CASSPQFITDTQYF.

The CDR3 DNA reads as TGTGCCAGCAGCTTAGTGGGGATGGGACCAGGAAGTACCGAGCAGTACTTC. Protein sequence: CASSLVGMGPGSTEQYF. J is TRBJ2-7 and V is TRBV11-2; the D gene could be TRBD1 or TRBD2 (5 bases each). The CDR3 is made up of 17 amino acids. V lost 1 base, J lost 6 bases, and 22 bases lay in between. Per germline, CDR1 SGHAT and CDR2 FQNNGV.

The J gene is TRBJ2-7, the V gene TRBV3-1, with 7 bases that match TRBD2. The CDR3 extends over 17 amino acids. Trimming removed 1 base from V and 2 bases from J; junction bases left unmatched: 11. The V gene's germline CDR1 is LGHDT and CDR2 YNNKEL (reference sequence). The CDR3, as DNA: TGTGCCAGCAGCCAAGGGCTCTTTGCGGGAGCAACCTACGAGCAGTACTTC. This gives the protein CASSQGLFAGATYEQYF.

The CDR3 region is CASRGHQEAFF. As DNA, the CDR3 is TGCGCCAGCAGGGGACACCAGGAAGCTTTCTTT. The gene calls are TRBV5-1 and TRBJ1-1; possible D gene TRBD1, 6 bases. The CDR3 length is 11 residues. Trimming took 5 bases from V and 8 from J, leaving 10 bases between them. Germline V gene sequence: CDR1 SGHRS, CDR2 YFSETQ.

The chain recombines TRBV4-2 with TRBJ2-7, with 9 positions matching TRBD1. The J call is in doubt because the DNA end fits TRBJ2-5 better. The CDR3 runs to 18 residues. The germline V gene has CDR1 LGHNA and CDR2 YNFKEQ. The CDR3 sequence: CASSQDLLTGGRWETQYF. The DNA of the CDR3 is TGTGCCAGCAGCCAAGATCTCCTCACAGGGGGCAGATGGGAGACCCAGTACTTC.

This clonotype has more than one count but fewer than ten. This chain joins TRBV7-2 and TRBJ2-5; 8 bases map to TRBD1. The junction had 2 bases not matched to a gene; V was cut back by 1 base and J by 4 bases. Germline assignment: CDR1 SGHTA and CDR2 FQGNSA. The CDR3 is 14 residues long. Here the CDR3 reads CASSLGTGLETQYF. The DNA for the CDR3 is TGTGCCAGCAGCTTAGGGACAGGGTTAGAGACCCAGTACTTC. The entire variable domain, with the rest obtained from reference TRBV7-2 and TRBJ2-5, is as follows: GAGVSQSPSNKVTEKGKDVELRCDPISGHTALYWYRQSLGQGLEFLIYFQGNSAPDKSGLPSDRFSAERTGGSVSTLTIQRTQQEDSAVYLCASSLGTGLETQYFGPGTRLLVL.

The chain is built from TRBV9 and TRBJ2-7; D might be TRBD1 (5 bases). CDR3 length: 17 residues. Germline-derived CDR1 and CDR2 are SGDLS and YYNGEE. The V gene lost 3 bases and the J gene lost 2 bases, with 21 bases spanning the gap. The CDR3 sequence is CASSARVVGDGTYEQYF. DNA of the CDR3: TGTGCCAGCAGCGCCCGAGTAGTAGGGGATGGAACCTACGAGCAGTACTTC.

The chain recombines TRBV20-1 with TRBJ2-1; D is perhaps TRBD1 (6 bases). Trimming shortened V by 1 base and J by 4 bases, and 17 bases separated the two germline ends. This CDR3 region has 16 residues. CDR1 is DFQATT, CDR2 SNEGSKA, per germline (reference sequence). The CDR3 sequence is CSARAPSIQGYNEQFF. The CDR3 nucleotides are TGCAGTGCTAGAGCCCCATCGATCCAGGGGTACAATGAGCAGTTCTTC.

V gene TRBV4-1 combines with J gene TRBJ2-5; D may match TRBD1 or TRBD2 (6 bases each). The DNA end lines up better with TRBJ2-7; the J call may be wrong. This CDR3 is built from 14 residues. The germline V gene encodes CDR1 MGHRA and CDR2 YSYEKL. This CDR3 is CASSQDGGPSEQYF. CDR3 in DNA: TGCGCCAGCAGCCAAGATGGGGGGCCTAGCGAGCAGTACTTC.

Only a few counts were recorded for this clonotype. The chain uses TRBV20-1 and TRBJ2-3, with TRBD2 as a possible D gene (5 bases). The CDR3 covers 13 residues. CDR1 is DFQATT and CDR2 is SNEGSKA in the germline V gene (reference sequence). V gave up 0 bases and J gave up 3 bases, with 7 bases separating them. The CDR3 bases are TGCAGTGCTAGAGATGGGGAGACAGATACGCAGTATTTT. Protein: CSARDGETDTQYF.

This clonotype was seen a few times. V usage is TRBV2 and J usage is TRBJ2-3, with D perhaps TRBD2 (6 bases). Trimming removed 9 bases from V and 6 bases from J, with 13 bases in between. This CDR3 comprises 12 residues. Germline values: CDR1 SNHLY, CDR2 FYNNEI. CDR3 residues: CASVGRGDTQYF. DNA of the CDR3: TGTGCCAGTGTCGGGAGAGGGGATACGCAGTATTTT.

There are a few counts of this clonotype. The chain links TRBV5-1 to TRBJ2-1; 7 nucleotides match TRBD1. Germline CDR1 SGHRS, CDR2 YFSETQ. The CDR3 contains 15 residues. V lost 1 base and J lost 5; bases outside the gene matches: 6. The CDR3 here is CASSLMGTANNEQFF. CDR3 coding DNA: TGCGCCAGCAGCTTGATGGGGACAGCAAACAATGAGCAGTTCTTC.